Listed below are T cell receptor beta chains from one sample, sequenced in a study of T cell repertoires in cytomegalovirus infection. MiXCR was run by TCRdb on the reads, yielding one entry per CDR3 protein. The top ten hold 43% of the sample, which has hundreds of thousands of distinct CDR3 sequences, roughly 46% seen once. The antigens of these receptors remain unknown. The material was cultured PBMCs, obtained from culture after CMV antigen stimulation. These receptors were obtained from a human donor in good health (CMV status not recorded). Some clones in this sample may be carry-over from other donors' samples. CDR3s include the opening cysteine and the closing phenylalanine or tryptophan. D genes are given only for firm matches. A row's size may be missing; if present it is once, few, many or a size class.

J gene	D gene	V gene	CDR3 length	clone size	CDR3 DNA	CDR3 protein
TRBJ2-3	NA	TRBV6-1	15	NA	TGTGCCAGCAGTGAAGGGGGGGATCGCACAGATACGCAGTATTTT	CASSEGGDRTDTQYF
TRBJ2-1	TRBD2	TRBV29-1	17	NA	TGCAGCGTTGAAGATCCAGGCGGCGGGAGTTCCTACAATGAGCAGTTCTTC	CSVEDPGGGSSYNEQFF
TRBJ2-7	TRBD1	TRBV7-2	15	NA	TGTGCCAGCAGCCCGAGGGTAGGGGGCCTCTACGAGCAGTACTTC	CASSPRVGGLYEQYF
TRBJ2-1	NA	TRBV7-2	13	few	TGTGCCAGCAGCTTAGCGCGCCACTCTGAGCAGTTCTTC	CASSLARHSEQFF
TRBJ1-3	NA	TRBV14	15	NA	TGTGCCAGCAGCCAAGTGGCCTACTCTGGAAACACCATATATTTT	CASSQVAYSGNTIYF
TRBJ2-5	NA	TRBV7-2	13	few	TGTGCCAGCAGCTTAGCGATTTGGGATGCCCAGTACTTC	CASSLAIWDAQYF
TRBJ2-5	TRBD1	TRBV11-1	16	few	TGTGCCAGCAGCTCCCCTCACAGGGGGTACCAAGAGACCCAGTACTTC	CASSSPHRGYQETQYF
TRBJ1-5	NA	TRBV4-1	15	NA	TGCGCCAGCAGCCAAGCCCCCGGACGAAATCAGCCCCAGCATTTT	CASSQAPGRNQPQHF
TRBJ2-5	TRBD2	TRBV7-2	16	few	TGTGCCAGCAGCCTGATGTGGCGGGGGATCCAGCTGACCCAGTACTTC	CASSLMWRGIQLTQYF
TRBJ2-1	TRBD2	TRBV7-2	15	few	TGTGCCAGCAGCTTAACGGGACTAGTGGTGATTGAGCAGTTCTTC	CASSLTGLVVIEQFF
TRBJ2-5	TRBD2	TRBV6-2/TRBV6-3	14	NA	TGTGCCAGCTTATCCAGCGGGGCCCAAGAGACCCAGTACTTC	CASLSSGAQETQYF
TRBJ1-3	NA	TRBV7-2	16	few	TGTGCCAGCAGCTTAATCCCAGGGAGCTCTGGAAACACCATATATTTT	CASSLIPGSSGNTIYF
TRBJ2-2	NA	TRBV4-3	15	few	TGCGCCAGCAGGCTTAGCGTAACGAACACCGGGGAGCTGTTTTTT	CASRLSVTNTGELFF
TRBJ1-1	NA	TRBV4-1	15	few	TGCGCCAGCAGCCAAGAACGGCAGGGTTGGACTGAAGCTTTCTTT	CASSQERQGWTEAFF
TRBJ2-1	NA	TRBV7-2	15	many	TGTGCCAGCAGCTCCGGCCCAAGCTCCTACAATGAGCAGTTCTTC	CASSSGPSSYNEQFF
TRBJ2-2	NA	TRBV27	15	NA	TGTGCCAGCAACTACGACGGCTCGAACACCGGGGAGCTGTTTTTT	CASNYDGSNTGELFF
TRBJ2-4	TRBD2	TRBV25-1	13	few	TGTGCCAGCAGTGGGGGGGGGGAAAACATTCAGTACTTC	CASSGGGENIQYF
TRBJ1-1	NA	TRBV5-1	14	NA	TGCGCCAGCGACTTGGGGTACGGCAACACTGAAGCTTTCTTT	CASDLGYGNTEAFF
TRBJ2-2	NA	TRBV9	13	few	TGTGCCAGCAGCGTTGGGGACACCGGGGAGCTGTTTTTT	CASSVGDTGELFF
TRBJ1-2	NA	TRBV20-1	13	NA	TGCAGTGCTGTCCTCGGTTCCAACTATGGCTACACCTTC	CSAVLGSNYGYTF
TRBJ2-2	NA	TRBV19	15	few	TGTGCCAGTAGTAAAAGTAGCGTTAGTACCGGGGAGCTGTTTTTT	CASSKSSVSTGELFF
TRBJ1-4	NA	TRBV28	15	NA	TGTGCCAGCAGTCCCTCGAGGGTAACTAATGAAAAACTGTTTTTT	CASSPSRVTNEKLFF
TRBJ2-1	NA	TRBV20-1	11	once	TGCAGTGCTGAGACCGGCTATGAGCAGTTCTTC	CSAETGYEQFF
TRBJ1-3	TRBD1	TRBV6-1	16	NA	TGTGCCAGCAGTGATCAGCGGACAGGGGGAGGAAACACCATATATTTT	CASSDQRTGGGNTIYF
TRBJ2-1	NA	TRBV10-1	13	NA	TGCGCCAGCAGTGTTTCCGTAGCCGATGAGCAGTTCTTC	CASSVSVADEQFF
TRBJ2-3	TRBD2	TRBV7-2	16	many	TGTGCCAGCAGCTTAGTTATGCTAGCGGAAACAGATACGCAGTATTTT	CASSLVMLAETDTQYF
TRBJ2-7	NA	TRBV20-1	12	NA	TGCAGTGCTAGAGATCTTGGGGTGGAGCAGTACTTC	CSARDLGVEQYF
TRBJ2-1	NA	TRBV27	15	few	TGTGCCAGCTGCCCCTTCCTAGCCGGGTACAATGAGCAGTTCTTC	CASCPFLAGYNEQFF
TRBJ1-4	NA	TRBV5-5	14	few	TGTGCCAGCAGCTTCAGCAGGAGTGAGGAAAAACTGTTTTTT	CASSFSRSEEKLFF
TRBJ1-5	NA	TRBV15	14	NA	TGTGCCACCAGGGAACGGGGGGTCAATCAGCCCCAGCATTTT	CATRERGVNQPQHF
TRBJ2-7	NA	TRBV7-8	18	NA	TGTGCCAGCAGCTCCACCTGGCCAAGACCGAGTGGGACTTACGAGCAGTACTTC	CASSSTWPRPSGTYEQYF
TRBJ2-1	NA	TRBV7-8	12	many	TGTGCCAGCAGCCACAGGTACAATGAGCAGTTCTTC	CASSHRYNEQFF
TRBJ2-7	NA	TRBV11-2	12	few	TGTGCCAGCAGGAGACTAGGCTACGAGCAGTACTTC	CASRRLGYEQYF
TRBJ1-6	NA	TRBV7-2	15	NA	TGTGCCAGCAGTCCGGTAGGGGGGCAGGATTCACCCCTCCACTTT	CASSPVGGQDSPLHF
TRBJ1-1	NA	TRBV5-1	13	many	TGCGCCAGCAGCTTGGAAGTGAACACTGAAGCTTTCTTT	CASSLEVNTEAFF
TRBJ2-1	NA	TRBV2	15	many	TGTGCCAGCAGGAGGGGGGGGAGCTCCTACAATGAGCAGTTCTTC	CASRRGGSSYNEQFF
TRBJ2-1	TRBD2	TRBV2	16	NA	TGTGCCAGCAGTGCCGGGTGGAAGCGGGAGGGCAATGAGCAGTTCTTC	CASSAGWKREGNEQFF
TRBJ2-1	NA	TRBV5-1	16	NA	TGCGCCAGCAGCCAACCCACGGGGGGCGCAGGAGGAGAGCAGTTCTTC	CASSQPTGGAGGEQFF
TRBJ2-7	TRBD1	TRBV6-1	13	few	TGTGCCACCCTATGGGCAGGGGGCTACGAGCAGTACTTC	CATLWAGGYEQYF
TRBJ1-6	NA	TRBV11-1	13	NA	TGTGCCAGCAGCTTTAACAGTAATTCACCCCTCCACTTT	CASSFNSNSPLHF
TRBJ2-7	TRBD1	TRBV12-3/TRBV12-4	14	NA	TGTGCCAGCAGCCAAACGACAGGGGTGGGCGAGCAGTACTTC	CASSQTTGVGEQYF
TRBJ1-1	NA	TRBV7-2	14	NA	TGTGCCAGCAGCTTGGGGAAAATGAACACTGAAGCTTTCTTT	CASSLGKMNTEAFF
TRBJ2-1	NA	TRBV19	16	NA	TGTGCCAGTAGTATAGATTCTAGGAGCTCCTACAATGAGCAGTTCTTC	CASSIDSRSSYNEQFF
TRBJ1-3	TRBD1	TRBV6-1	15	NA	TGTGCCAGCAGCGAACAGGGGTTATTGGGAAACACCATATATTTT	CASSEQGLLGNTIYF
TRBJ2-7	TRBD2	TRBV20-1	14	NA	TGCAGTGCTCTCGGACTAGCGGGGGCCTACGAGCAGTACTTC	CSALGLAGAYEQYF
TRBJ2-1	NA	TRBV27	10	NA	TGTGCCAGCGGCCCACGTGAGCAGTTCTTC	CASGPREQFF
TRBJ2-7	TRBD2	TRBV6-2/TRBV6-3	15	NA	TGTGCCAGCAGTTACGGGGCTAGCGGAGCCTACGAGCAGTACTTC	CASSYGASGAYEQYF
TRBJ2-5	TRBD1	TRBV7-2	14	many	TGTGCCAGCAGCCTCAACAAGGGGGCAGAGACCCAGTACTTC	CASSLNKGAETQYF